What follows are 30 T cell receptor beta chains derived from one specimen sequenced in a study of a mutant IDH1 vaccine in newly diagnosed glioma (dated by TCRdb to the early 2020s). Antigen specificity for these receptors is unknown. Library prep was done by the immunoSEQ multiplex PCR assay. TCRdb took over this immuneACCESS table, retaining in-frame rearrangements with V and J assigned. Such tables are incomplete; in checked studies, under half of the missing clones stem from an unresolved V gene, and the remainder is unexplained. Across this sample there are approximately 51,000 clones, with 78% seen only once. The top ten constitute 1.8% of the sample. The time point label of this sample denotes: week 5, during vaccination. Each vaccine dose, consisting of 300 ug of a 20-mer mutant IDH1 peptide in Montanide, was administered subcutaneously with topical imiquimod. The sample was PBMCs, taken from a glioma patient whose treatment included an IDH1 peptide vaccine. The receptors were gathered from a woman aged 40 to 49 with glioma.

The CDR3 region is CASSLAGAKNIQYF. DNA of the CDR3: TGTGCCAGCAGCTTGGCCGGGGCCAAAAACATTCAGTACTTC. The chain links TRBV5-4 to TRBJ2-4; D not certain. The CDR3 runs to 14 residues. Germline assignment: CDR1 SGHNT and CDR2 YYREEE (reference sequence). Trimming shortened V by 0 bases and J by 1 base, and 5 bases separated the two germline ends. Full variable domain (outside the CDR3, taken from reference TRBV5-4 and TRBJ2-4): ETGVTQSPTHLIKTRGQQVTLRCSSQSGHNTVSWYQQALGQGPQFIFQYYREEENGRGNFPPRFSGLQFPNYSSELNVNALELDDSALYLCASSLAGAKNIQYFGAGTRLSVL.

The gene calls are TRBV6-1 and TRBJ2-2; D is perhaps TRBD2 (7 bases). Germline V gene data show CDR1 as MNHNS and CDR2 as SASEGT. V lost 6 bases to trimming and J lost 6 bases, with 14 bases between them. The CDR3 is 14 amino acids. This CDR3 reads CASSEGGDPGELFF. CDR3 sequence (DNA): TGTGCCAGCAGCGAGGGGGGGGATCCCGGGGAGCTGTTTTTT.

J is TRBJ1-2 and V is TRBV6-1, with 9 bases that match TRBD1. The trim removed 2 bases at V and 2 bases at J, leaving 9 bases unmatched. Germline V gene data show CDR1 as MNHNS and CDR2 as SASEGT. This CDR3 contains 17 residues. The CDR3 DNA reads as TGTGCCAGCAGTGAACCCCGGGACAGGGAGTACAACTATGGCTACACCTTC. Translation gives CASSEPRDREYNYGYTF.

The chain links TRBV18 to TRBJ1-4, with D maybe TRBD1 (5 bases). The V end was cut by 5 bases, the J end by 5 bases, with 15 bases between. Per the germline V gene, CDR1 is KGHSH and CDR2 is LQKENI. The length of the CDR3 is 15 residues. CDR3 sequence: CASSEPGTGNEKLFF. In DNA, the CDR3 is TGTGCCAGCTCAGAACCCGGGACGGGCAATGAAAAACTGTTTTTT.

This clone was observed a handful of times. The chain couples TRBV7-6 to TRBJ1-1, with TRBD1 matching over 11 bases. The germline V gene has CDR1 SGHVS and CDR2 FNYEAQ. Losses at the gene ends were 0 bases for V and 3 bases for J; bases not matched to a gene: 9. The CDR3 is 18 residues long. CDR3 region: CASSLATGTGGRDTEAFF. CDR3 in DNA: TGTGCCAGCAGCTTAGCAACCGGGACAGGGGGACGGGACACTGAAGCTTTCTTT.

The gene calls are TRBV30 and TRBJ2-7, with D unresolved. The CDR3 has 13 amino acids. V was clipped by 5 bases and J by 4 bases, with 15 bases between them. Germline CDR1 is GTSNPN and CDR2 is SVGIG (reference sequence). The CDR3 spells CAWGGLGNYEQYF. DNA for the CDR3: TGTGCCTGGGGTGGTTTAGGGAATTACGAGCAGTACTTC. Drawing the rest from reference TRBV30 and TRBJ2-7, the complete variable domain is SQTIHQWPATLVQPVGSPLSLECTVEGTSNPNLYWYRQAAGRGLQLLFYSVGIGQISSEVPQNLSASRPQDRQFILSSKKLLLSDSGFYLCAWGGLGNYEQYFGPGTRLTVT.

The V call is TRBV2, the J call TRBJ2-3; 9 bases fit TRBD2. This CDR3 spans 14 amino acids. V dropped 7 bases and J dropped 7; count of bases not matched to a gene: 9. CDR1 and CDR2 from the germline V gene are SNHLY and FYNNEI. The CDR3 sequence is CASTPLAGAYTQYF. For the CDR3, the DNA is TGTGCCAGCACCCCCTTAGCGGGGGCCTATACGCAGTATTTT.

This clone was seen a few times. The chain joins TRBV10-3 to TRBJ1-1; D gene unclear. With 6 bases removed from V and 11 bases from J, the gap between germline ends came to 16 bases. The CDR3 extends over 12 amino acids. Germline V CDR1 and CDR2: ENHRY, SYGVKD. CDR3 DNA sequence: TGTGCCATCAGCGTACAAGACGGTGAGGCTTTCTTT. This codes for CAISVQDGEAFF.

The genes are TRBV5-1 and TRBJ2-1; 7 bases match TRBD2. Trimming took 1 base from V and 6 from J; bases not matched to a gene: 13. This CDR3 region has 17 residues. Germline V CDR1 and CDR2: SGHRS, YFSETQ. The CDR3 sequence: CASSLSPRGVVGNEQFF. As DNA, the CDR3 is TGCGCCAGCAGCTTGAGCCCCCGGGGGGTAGTAGGCAATGAGCAGTTCTTC.

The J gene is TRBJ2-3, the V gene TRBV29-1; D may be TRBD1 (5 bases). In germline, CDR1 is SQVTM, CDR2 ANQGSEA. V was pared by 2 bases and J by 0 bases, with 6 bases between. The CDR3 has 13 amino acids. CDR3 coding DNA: TGCAGCGTTGAAACAGGTAGCACAGATACGCAGTATTTT. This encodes CSVETGSTDTQYF.

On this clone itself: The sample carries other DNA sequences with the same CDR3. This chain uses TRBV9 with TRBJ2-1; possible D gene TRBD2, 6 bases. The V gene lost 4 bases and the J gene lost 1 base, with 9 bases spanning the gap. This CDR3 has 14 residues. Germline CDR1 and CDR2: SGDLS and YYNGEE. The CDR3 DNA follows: TGTGCCAGCAGCCTCGGGGGTTCCTACAATGAGCAGTTCTTC. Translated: CASSLGGSYNEQFF.

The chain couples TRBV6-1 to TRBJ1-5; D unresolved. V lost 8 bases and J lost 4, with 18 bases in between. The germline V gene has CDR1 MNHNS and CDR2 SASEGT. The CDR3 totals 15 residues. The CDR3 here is CASRPGISGNQPQHF. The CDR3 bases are TGTGCCAGCCGACCGGGGATCTCGGGGAATCAGCCCCAGCATTTT.

The CDR3 loop reads CASTIAGGTEAFF. The CDR3 nucleotides read TGCGCCAGCACCATTGCAGGGGGCACTGAAGCTTTCTTT. The rearrangement links TRBV5-1 to TRBJ1-1; 7 bases map to TRBD1. J gave up 4 bases and V 6 bases, and 6 bases lay outside the gene matches. This CDR3 is 13 amino acids long. Germline lookup yields CDR1 SGHRS and CDR2 YFSETQ.

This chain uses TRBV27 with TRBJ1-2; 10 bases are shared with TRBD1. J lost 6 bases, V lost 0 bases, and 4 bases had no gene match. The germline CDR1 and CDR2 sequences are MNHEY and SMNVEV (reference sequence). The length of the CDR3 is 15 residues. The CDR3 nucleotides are TGTGCCAGCAGTTTATCGACAGGGGGCGCAAATGGCTACACCTTC. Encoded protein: CASSLSTGGANGYTF.

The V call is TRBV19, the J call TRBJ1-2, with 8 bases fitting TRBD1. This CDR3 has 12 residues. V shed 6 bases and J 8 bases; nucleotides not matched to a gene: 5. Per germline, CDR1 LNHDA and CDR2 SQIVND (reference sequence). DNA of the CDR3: TGTGCCAGTAGGCAGGGGGCAGGGGGCTACACCTTC. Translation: CASRQGAGGYTF.

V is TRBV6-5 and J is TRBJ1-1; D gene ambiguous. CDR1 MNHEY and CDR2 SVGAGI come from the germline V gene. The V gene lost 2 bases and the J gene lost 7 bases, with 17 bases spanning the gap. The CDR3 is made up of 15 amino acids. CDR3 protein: CASSYGYEGVVEAFF. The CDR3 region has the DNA TGTGCCAGCAGTTACGGGTACGAGGGTGTCGTTGAAGCTTTCTTT.

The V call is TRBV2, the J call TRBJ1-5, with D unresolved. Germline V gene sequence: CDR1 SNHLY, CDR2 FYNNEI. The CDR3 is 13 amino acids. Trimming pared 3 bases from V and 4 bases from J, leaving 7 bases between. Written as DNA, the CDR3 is TGTGCCAGCAGTGAGTTTGGGAATCAGCCCCAGCATTTT. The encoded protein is CASSEFGNQPQHF.

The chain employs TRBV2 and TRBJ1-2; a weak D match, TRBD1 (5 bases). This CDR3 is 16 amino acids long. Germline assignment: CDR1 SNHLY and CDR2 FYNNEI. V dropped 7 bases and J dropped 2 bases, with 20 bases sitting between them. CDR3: CASIEGRGGWNYGYTF. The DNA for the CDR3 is TGTGCCAGCATCGAGGGTAGGGGTGGATGGAACTATGGCTACACCTTC.

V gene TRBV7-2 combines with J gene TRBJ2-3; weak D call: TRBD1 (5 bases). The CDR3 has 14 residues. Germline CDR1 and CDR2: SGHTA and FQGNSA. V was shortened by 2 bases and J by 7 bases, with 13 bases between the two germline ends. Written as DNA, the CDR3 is TGTGCCAGCAGCTTAACGGCAGGGATTAATACGCAGTATTTT. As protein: CASSLTAGINTQYF. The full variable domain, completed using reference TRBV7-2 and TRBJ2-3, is GAGVSQSPSNKVTEKGKDVELRCDPISGHTALYWYRQSLGQGLEFLIYFQGNSAPDKSGLPSDRFSAERTGGSVSTLTIQRTQQEDSAVYLCASSLTAGINTQYFGPGTRLTVL.

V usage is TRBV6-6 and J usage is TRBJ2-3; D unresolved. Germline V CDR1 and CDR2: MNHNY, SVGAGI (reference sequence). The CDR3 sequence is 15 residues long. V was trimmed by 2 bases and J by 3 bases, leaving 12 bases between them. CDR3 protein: CASSYRASGTDTQYF. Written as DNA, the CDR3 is TGTGCCAGCAGTTACCGGGCGTCAGGTACAGATACGCAGTATTTT.

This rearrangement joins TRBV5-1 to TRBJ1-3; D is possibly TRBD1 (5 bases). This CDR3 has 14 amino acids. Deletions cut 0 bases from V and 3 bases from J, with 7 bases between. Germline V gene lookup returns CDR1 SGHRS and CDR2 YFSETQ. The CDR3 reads CASSLGRGGNTIYF. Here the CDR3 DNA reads TGCGCCAGCAGCTTGGGGAGGGGTGGAAACACCATATATTTT.

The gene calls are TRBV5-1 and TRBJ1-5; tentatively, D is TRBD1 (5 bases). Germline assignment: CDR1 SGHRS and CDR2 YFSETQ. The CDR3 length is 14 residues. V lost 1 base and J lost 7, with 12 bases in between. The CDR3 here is CASSLSSGDQPQHF. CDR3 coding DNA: TGCGCCAGCAGCTTGTCGTCGGGGGACCAGCCCCAGCATTTT.

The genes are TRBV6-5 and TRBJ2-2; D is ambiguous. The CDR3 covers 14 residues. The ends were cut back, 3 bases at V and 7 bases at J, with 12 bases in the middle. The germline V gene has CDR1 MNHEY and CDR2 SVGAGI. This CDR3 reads CASSYQVDGGELFF. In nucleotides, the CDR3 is TGTGCCAGCAGTTATCAGGTGGACGGCGGGGAGCTGTTTTTT.

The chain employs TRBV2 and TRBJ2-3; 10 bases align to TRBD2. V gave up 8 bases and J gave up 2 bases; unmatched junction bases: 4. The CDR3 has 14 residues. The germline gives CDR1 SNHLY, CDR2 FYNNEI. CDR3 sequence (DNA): TGTGCCAGCGATAGCGGGGGGATCACAGATACGCAGTATTTT. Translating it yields CASDSGGITDTQYF.

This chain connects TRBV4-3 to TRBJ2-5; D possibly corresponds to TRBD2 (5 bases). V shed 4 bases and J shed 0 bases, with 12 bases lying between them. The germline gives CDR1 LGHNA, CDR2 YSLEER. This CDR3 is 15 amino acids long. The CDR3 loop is CASSLLRTYQETQYF. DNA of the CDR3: TGCGCCAGCAGCCTCCTACGGACTTACCAAGAGACCCAGTACTTC.

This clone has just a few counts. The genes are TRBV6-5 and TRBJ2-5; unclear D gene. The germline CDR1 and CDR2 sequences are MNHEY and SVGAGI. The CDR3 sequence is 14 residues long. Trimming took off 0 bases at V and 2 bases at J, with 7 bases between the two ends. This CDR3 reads CASSYSYRQETQYF. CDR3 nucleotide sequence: TGTGCCAGCAGTTACTCGTATAGGCAAGAGACCCAGTACTTC.

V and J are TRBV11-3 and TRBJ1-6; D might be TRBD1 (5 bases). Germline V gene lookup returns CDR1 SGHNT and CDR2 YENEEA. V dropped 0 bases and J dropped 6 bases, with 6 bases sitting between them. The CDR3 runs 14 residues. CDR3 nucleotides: TGTGCCAGCAGCTTAGAGGGGGGTAATTCACCCCTCCACTTT. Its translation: CASSLEGGNSPLHF.

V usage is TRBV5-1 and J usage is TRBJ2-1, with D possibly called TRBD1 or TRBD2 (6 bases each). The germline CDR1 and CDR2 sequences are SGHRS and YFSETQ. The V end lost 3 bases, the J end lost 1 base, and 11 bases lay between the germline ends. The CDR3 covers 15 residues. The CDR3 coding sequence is TGCGCCAGCAGCTCGGAGGGGGGATCCTACAATGAGCAGTTCTTC. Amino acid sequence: CASSSEGGSYNEQFF.

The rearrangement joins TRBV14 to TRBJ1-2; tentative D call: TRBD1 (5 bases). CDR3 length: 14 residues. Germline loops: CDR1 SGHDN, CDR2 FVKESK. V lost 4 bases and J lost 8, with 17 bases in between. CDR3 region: CASSPISRDVGYTF. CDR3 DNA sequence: TGTGCCAGCAGCCCTATTTCCAGGGACGTCGGCTACACCTTC.

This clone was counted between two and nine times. The CDR3 DNA reads TGTGCCAGCAGTGACTCGGGCGGGGGGAGCACAGATACGCAGTATTTT. Protein: CASSDSGGGSTDTQYF. The V call is TRBV6-4, the J call TRBJ2-3, with 8 positions matching TRBD2. V was clipped by 0 bases and J by 0 bases; unmatched bases: 2. Germline V gives CDR1 MRHNA, CDR2 SNTAGT. There are 16 residues in the CDR3.